One and the same sample provided the 20 T cell receptor beta chains below, sequenced in a study of radiation and T cells in renal cell carcinoma. TCRdb's copy holds only in-frame clones and misses some; the assay was immunoSEQ multiplex PCR. The sample shows about 76,000 clones, 80% to 90% of them seen only once. The sample's time point: blood 4 weeks post-SBRT, at nephrectomy. Treatment of the sample: 15 Gy SBRT to primary tumor, nephrectomy 4 weeks later. Sample: blood, taken from a patient whose treatment included radiotherapy and nephrectomy. Receptor source: a woman between 70 and 85 years old with renal cell carcinoma.

The chain has TRBV6-1 and TRBJ2-7; D call uncertain. This CDR3 has 15 amino acids. V gave up 1 base and J gave up 2 bases, with 12 bases separating them. Germline assignment: CDR1 MNHNS and CDR2 SASEGT. The CDR3 spells CASSEGIGPAYEQYF. The CDR3 coding sequence is TGTGCCAGCAGTGAAGGGATAGGACCGGCCTACGAGCAGTACTTC.

The chain employs TRBV13 and TRBJ2-3, with TRBD2 as a possible D gene (5 bases). CDR1 and CDR2 (germline): PRHDT, FYEKMQ (reference sequence). V was shortened by 2 bases and J by 3 bases, with 9 bases between the two germline ends. The CDR3 length is 14 residues. The CDR3, as DNA: TGTGCCAGCAGCTTATCCGGGAAAACAGATACGCAGTATTTT. Protein sequence: CASSLSGKTDTQYF. Together with reference TRBV13 and TRBJ2-3, the CDR3 gives the full variable domain: AAGVIQSPRHLIKEKRETATLKCYPIPRHDTVYWYQQGPGQDPQFLISFYEKMQSDKGSIPDRFSAQQFSDYHSELNMSSLELGDSALYFCASSLSGKTDTQYFGPGTRLTVL.

The rearrangement links TRBV19 to TRBJ2-5; D is ambiguous. Germline V gene sequence: CDR1 LNHDA, CDR2 SQIVND (reference sequence). CDR3 length: 14 residues. Trimming cost V 8 bases and J 0 bases, with 13 bases left between them. As DNA, the CDR3 is TGTGCCAGTTCTTTTGGGCCGTACCAAGAGACCCAGTACTTC. Translated, it gives CASSFGPYQETQYF. Full variable domain (rest looked up from reference TRBV19 and TRBJ2-5): DGGITQSPKYLFRKEGQNVTLSCEQNLNHDAMYWYRQDPGQGLRLIYYSQIVNDFQKGDIAEGYSVSREKKESFPLTVTSAQKNPTAFYLCASSFGPYQETQYFGPGTRLLVL.

V gene TRBV2 combines with J gene TRBJ2-7; D possibly corresponds to TRBD2 (5 bases). The CDR3 consists of 15 residues. Germline-derived CDR1 and CDR2 are SNHLY and FYNNEI. V dropped 11 bases and J dropped 3 bases, with 23 bases sitting between them. CDR3 region: CAGLRRLAQNYEQYF. In nucleotides, the CDR3 is TGTGCCGGCCTAAGGAGGCTAGCTCAAAACTACGAGCAGTACTTC.

The chain uses TRBV11-2 and TRBJ1-5; D gene uncertain. The germline V and J ends were trimmed by 0 bases and 0 bases, with 12 bases remaining between them. CDR3 length equals 17 residues. Germline V gene lookup returns CDR1 SGHAT and CDR2 FQNNGV. The chain's CDR3 is CASSLDGVGSSNQPQHF. The CDR3 DNA sequence: TGTGCCAGCAGCTTAGACGGCGTGGGATCTAGCAATCAGCCCCAGCATTTT.

The V gene is TRBV29-1, the J gene TRBJ1-2, with 10 bases matching TRBD1. This CDR3 is built from 14 residues. Germline CDR1 and CDR2: SQVTM and ANQGSEA. The J segment lost 2 bases and the V segment lost 7 bases, leaving 7 bases of the junction unmatched. This chain's CDR3 is CSASGTGDNYGYTF. CDR3 coding DNA: TGCAGCGCCTCTGGGACAGGGGACAACTATGGCTACACCTTC.

This chain links TRBV7-9 with TRBJ2-2, with TRBD1 matching over 9 bases. V dropped 4 bases and J dropped 3; count of bases not matched to a gene: 6. Germline CDR1 reads SEHNR; CDR2 reads FQNEAQ (reference sequence). This CDR3 spans 16 amino acids. The CDR3 spells CASSWTGVGDTGELFF. CDR3 in DNA: TGTGCCAGCAGCTGGACAGGGGTCGGCGACACCGGGGAGCTGTTTTTT.

The genes are TRBV9 and TRBJ1-2, with D possibly matching TRBD1 (6 bases). Trimming removed 2 bases at V and 4 bases at J, with 12 bases between. This CDR3 has 14 amino acids. CDR1 is SGDLS and CDR2 is YYNGEE in the germline V gene. The CDR3 nucleotides are TGTGCCAGCAGCGTCTCGACAGGACCCTATGGCTACACCTTC. Translated: CASSVSTGPYGYTF.

This clone was seen once. The chain joins TRBV5-4 to TRBJ2-3; TRBD2 matches 9 bases. CDR3 length: 16 amino acids. Germline CDR1 is SGHNT and CDR2 is YYREEE (reference sequence). V gave up 4 bases and J gave up 4 bases; unmatched junction bases: 10. This CDR3 is CASSQAGRGGADTQYF. For the CDR3, the DNA is TGTGCCAGCAGCCAAGCGGGGCGGGGGGGCGCAGATACGCAGTATTTT. Full variable domain (outside the CDR3, taken from reference TRBV5-4 and TRBJ2-3): ETGVTQSPTHLIKTRGQQVTLRCSSQSGHNTVSWYQQALGQGPQFIFQYYREEENGRGNFPPRFSGLQFPNYSSELNVNALELDDSALYLCASSQAGRGGADTQYFGPGTRLTVL.

This chain links TRBV19 with TRBJ1-2, with D uncertain. Germline CDR1 reads LNHDA; CDR2 reads SQIVND (reference sequence). This CDR3 is 15 amino acids long. The germline V and J ends were trimmed by 3 bases and 4 bases, with 15 bases remaining between them. CDR3 in amino acids: CASSISDLFGYGYTF. The CDR3 coding sequence is TGTGCCAGTAGTATCTCGGACCTTTTCGGCTATGGCTACACCTTC.

The chain uses TRBV30 and TRBJ1-4, with D uncertain. V lost 2 bases to trimming and J lost 14 bases, with 12 bases between them. CDR3 length: 11 amino acids. Germline values: CDR1 GTSNPN, CDR2 SVGIG (reference sequence). The CDR3 region is CAWSSLAGLFF. The DNA for the CDR3 is TGTGCCTGGAGTTCACTCGCGGGGCTGTTTTTT.

The gene calls are TRBV19 and TRBJ2-3, with 7 bases fitting TRBD1. With 5 bases clipped from V and 3 bases from J, the junction kept 5 bases outside the gene matches. The germline V gene encodes CDR1 LNHDA and CDR2 SQIVND (reference sequence). This CDR3 comprises 14 residues. CDR3 in amino acids: CASSRQGLTDTQYF. CDR3 bases: TGTGCCAGTAGTCGACAGGGTTTAACAGATACGCAGTATTTT.

J is TRBJ2-3 and V is TRBV29-1; TRBD2 matches 8 bases. The CDR3 consists of 13 residues. V lost 7 bases, J lost 3 bases, and 6 bases stayed unmatched. The germline V gene encodes CDR1 SQVTM and CDR2 ANQGSEA. Written as DNA, the CDR3 is TGCAGCGCCTCTCGGGGGGGGACAGATACGCAGTATTTT. It yields the protein CSASRGGTDTQYF.

J is TRBJ2-3 and V is TRBV7-2, with 11 positions matching TRBD2. Looked up from germline, CDR1 is SGHTA and CDR2 is FQGNSA. With V trimmed by 4 bases and J by 0 bases, 0 bases remained unmatched. This CDR3 spans 15 amino acids. This CDR3 is CASSSSGGSTDTQYF. The CDR3 coding sequence is TGTGCCAGCAGCTCTAGCGGGGGGAGCACAGATACGCAGTATTTT.

The V gene is TRBV11-1, the J gene TRBJ2-3; TRBD1 matches at 9 bases. This CDR3 region has 15 residues. CDR1 and CDR2 from the germline V gene are SGHAT and FQDESV (reference sequence). Trimming removed 7 bases from V and 5 bases from J; junction bases left unmatched: 10. The CDR3 protein is CASTSGQGGEDTQYF. CDR3 sequence (DNA): TGTGCCAGCACCTCGGGACAGGGTGGGGAAGATACGCAGTATTTT.

The rearrangement uses TRBV10-1 and TRBJ1-5; D gene uncertain. This CDR3 spans 14 amino acids. The V end was cut by 4 bases, the J end by 3 bases, with 10 bases between. CDR1 and CDR2 from the germline V gene are WNHNN and SYGVQD (reference sequence). CDR3 protein: CASSGSKPNQPQHF. The CDR3 coding sequence is TGCGCCAGCAGTGGGAGTAAACCCAATCAGCCCCAGCATTTT.

The chain links TRBV28 to TRBJ1-3; tentative D call: TRBD1 (6 bases). The CDR3 is made up of 13 amino acids. V was trimmed by 6 bases and J by 5 bases, leaving 11 bases between them. Germline CDR1 is MDHEN and CDR2 is SYDVKM. CDR3 nucleotides: TGTGCCAGCAGCTTGGACAGTAGAAACACCATATATTTT. It is translated as CASSLDSRNTIYF.

This clone was picked up a small number of times. V and J are TRBV11-2 and TRBJ1-6; D remains unclear. The CDR3 is 15 residues long. Between the trimmed V and J ends, which lost 2 bases and 6 bases, there was a span of 11 bases. Germline V gene lookup returns CDR1 SGHAT and CDR2 FQNNGV. CDR3 DNA: TGTGCCAGCAGCTTATCATGGGGTGCTAATTCACCCCTCCACTTT. Translating it yields CASSLSWGANSPLHF.

The rearrangement joins TRBV28 to TRBJ1-2; D not certain. Germline CDR1 MDHEN, CDR2 SYDVKM. This CDR3 spans 13 amino acids. The V and J ends lost 2 bases and 3 bases respectively, with 7 bases between them. CDR3: CASSLGGHYGYTF. CDR3 in DNA: TGTGCCAGCAGTTTAGGAGGGCACTATGGCTACACCTTC.

The chain has TRBV11-3 and TRBJ2-3, with 8 bases identical to TRBD1. J gave up 2 bases and V 4 bases, and 8 bases lay outside the gene matches. Germline CDR1 reads SGHNT; CDR2 reads YENEEA. This CDR3 spans 16 amino acids. The CDR3 loop is CASSSTRDRFTDTQYF. As DNA, the CDR3 is TGTGCCAGCAGCTCCACCCGGGACAGGTTCACAGATACGCAGTATTTT.